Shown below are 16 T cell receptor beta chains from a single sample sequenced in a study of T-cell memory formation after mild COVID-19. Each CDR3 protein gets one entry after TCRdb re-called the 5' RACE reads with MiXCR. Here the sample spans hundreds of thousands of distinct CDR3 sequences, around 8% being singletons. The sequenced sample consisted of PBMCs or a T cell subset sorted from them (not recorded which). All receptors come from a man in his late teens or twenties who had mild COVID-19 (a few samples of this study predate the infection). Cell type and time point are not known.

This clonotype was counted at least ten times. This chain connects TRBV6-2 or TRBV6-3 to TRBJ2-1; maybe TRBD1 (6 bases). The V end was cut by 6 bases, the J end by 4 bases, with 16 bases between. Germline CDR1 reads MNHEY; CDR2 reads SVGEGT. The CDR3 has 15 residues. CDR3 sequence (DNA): TGTGCCAGCAGCAATAGACAGGAGCAGTACAATGAGCAGTTCTTC. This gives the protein CASSNRQEQYNEQFF.

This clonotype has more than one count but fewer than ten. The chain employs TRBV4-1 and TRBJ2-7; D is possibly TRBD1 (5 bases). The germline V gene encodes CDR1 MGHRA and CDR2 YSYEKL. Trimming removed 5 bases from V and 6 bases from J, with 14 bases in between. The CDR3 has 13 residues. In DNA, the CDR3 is TGCGCCAGCAGCTCTTACCAGGGCAGCGAGCAGTACGTC. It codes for CASSSYQGSEQYV.

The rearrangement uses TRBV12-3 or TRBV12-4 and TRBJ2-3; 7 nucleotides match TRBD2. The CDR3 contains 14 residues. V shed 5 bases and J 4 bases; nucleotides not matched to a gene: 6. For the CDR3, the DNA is TGTGCCAGCAGTCGACTAGCCTCGGCAGATACGCAGTATTTT. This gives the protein CASSRLASADTQYF.

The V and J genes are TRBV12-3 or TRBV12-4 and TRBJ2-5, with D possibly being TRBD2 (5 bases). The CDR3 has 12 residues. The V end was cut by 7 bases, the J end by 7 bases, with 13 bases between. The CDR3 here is CASTGLVGTQYF. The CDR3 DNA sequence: TGTGCCAGCACGGGGTTGGTAGGGACCCAGTACTTC.

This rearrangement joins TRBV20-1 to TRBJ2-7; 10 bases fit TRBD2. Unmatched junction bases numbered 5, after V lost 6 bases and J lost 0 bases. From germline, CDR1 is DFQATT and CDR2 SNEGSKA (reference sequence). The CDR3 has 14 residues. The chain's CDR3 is CSAVSGGNSYEQYF. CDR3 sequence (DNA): TGCAGTGCAGTTAGCGGGGGGAACTCCTACGAGCAGTACTTC.

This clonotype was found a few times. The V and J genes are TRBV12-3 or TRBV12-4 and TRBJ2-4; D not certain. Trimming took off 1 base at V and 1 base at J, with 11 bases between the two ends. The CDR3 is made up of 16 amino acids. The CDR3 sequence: CASSLDSVVAKNIQYF. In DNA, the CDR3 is TGTGCCAGCAGTTTAGACTCTGTGGTGGCCAAAAACATTCAGTACTTC.

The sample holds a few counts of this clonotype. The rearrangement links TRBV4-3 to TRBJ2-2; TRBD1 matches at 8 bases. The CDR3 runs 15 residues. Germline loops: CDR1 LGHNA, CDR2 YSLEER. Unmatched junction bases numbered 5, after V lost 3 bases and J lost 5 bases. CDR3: CASSHLRQGTGELFF. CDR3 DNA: TGCGCCAGCAGCCACCTCAGACAGGGGACCGGGGAGCTGTTTTTT.

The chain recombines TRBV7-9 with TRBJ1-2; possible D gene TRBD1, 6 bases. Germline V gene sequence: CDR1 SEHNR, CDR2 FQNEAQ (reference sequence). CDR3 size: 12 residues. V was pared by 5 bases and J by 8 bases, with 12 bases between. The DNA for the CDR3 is TGTGCCAGCAGCCCAACGGGGGGCGGCTACACCTTC. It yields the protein CASSPTGGGYTF.

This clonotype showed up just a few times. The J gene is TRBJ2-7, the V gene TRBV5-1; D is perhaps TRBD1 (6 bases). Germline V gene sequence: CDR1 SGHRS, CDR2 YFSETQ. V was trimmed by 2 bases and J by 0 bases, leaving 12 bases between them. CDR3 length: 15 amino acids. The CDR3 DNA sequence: TGCGCCAGCAGCTTCGACAGGCCCTACTCCTACGAGCAGTACTTC. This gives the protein CASSFDRPYSYEQYF.

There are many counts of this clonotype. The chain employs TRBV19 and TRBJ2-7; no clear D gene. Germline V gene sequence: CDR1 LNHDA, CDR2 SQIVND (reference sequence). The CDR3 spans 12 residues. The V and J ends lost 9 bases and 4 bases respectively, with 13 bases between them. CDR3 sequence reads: CARKSDGYEQYV. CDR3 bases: TGTGCCAGGAAGAGTGACGGGTACGAGCAGTACGTC.

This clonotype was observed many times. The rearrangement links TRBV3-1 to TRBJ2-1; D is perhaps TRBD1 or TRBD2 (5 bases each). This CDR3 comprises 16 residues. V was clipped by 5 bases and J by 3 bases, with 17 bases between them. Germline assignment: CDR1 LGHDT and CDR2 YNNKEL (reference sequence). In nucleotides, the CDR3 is TGTGCCAGCAGCGAGGGCAGGGCATTTTTCTACAATGAGCAGTTCTTC. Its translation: CASSEGRAFFYNEQFF.

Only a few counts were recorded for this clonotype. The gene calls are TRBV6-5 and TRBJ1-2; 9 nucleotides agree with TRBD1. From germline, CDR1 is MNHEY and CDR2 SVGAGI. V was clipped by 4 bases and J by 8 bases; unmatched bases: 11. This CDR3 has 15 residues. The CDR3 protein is CASSSTSGTGQGYTF. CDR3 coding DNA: TGTGCCAGCAGTTCAACGTCGGGGACAGGGCAAGGCTACACCTTC.

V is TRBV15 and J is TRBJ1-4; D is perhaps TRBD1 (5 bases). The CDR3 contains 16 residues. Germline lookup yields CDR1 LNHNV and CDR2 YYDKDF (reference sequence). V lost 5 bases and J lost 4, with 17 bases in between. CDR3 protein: CATSGGSRTVNEKLFF. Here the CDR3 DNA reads TGTGCCACCAGCGGGGGAAGTCGAACGGTTAATGAAAAACTGTTTTTT.

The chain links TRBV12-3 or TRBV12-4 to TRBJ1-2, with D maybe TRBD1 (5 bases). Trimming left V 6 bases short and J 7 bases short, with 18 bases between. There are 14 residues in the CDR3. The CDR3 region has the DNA TGTGCCAGCAGGGCAGGGAGGTCGGGATCTGGCTACACCTTC. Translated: CASRAGRSGSGYTF.

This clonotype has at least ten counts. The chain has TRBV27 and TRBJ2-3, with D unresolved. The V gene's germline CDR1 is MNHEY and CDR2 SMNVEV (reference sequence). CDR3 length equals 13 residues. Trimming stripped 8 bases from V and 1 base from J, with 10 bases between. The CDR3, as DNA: TGTGCCAGCCTCGCACAAGGCACAGATACGCAGTATTTT. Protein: CASLAQGTDTQYF.

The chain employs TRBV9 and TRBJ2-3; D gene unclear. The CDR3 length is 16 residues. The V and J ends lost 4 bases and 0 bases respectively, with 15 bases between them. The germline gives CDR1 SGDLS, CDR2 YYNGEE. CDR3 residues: CASSPRKVLSTDTQYF. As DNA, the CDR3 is TGTGCCAGCAGCCCTCGGAAGGTTCTCAGCACAGATACGCAGTATTTT.